One and the same sample provided the 21 T cell receptor beta chains below, sequenced in a study of T cell responses to AZD1222 COVID-19 vaccine (dated by TCRdb to 2020 to 2022). The sample's time point, from its label and the paper: baseline before first vaccination. Library generation was performed with the immunoSEQ multiplex PCR assay. Not all clones reach the TCRdb copy of this immuneACCESS table, which keeps in-frame sequences only. Checked studies attribute under half of the gap to unresolved V genes and leave the rest unexplained. Recorded for this sample are 100,000 to 150,000 clones; approximately 90% of them occurred a single time. The biggest ten clones account for 1.1% of the sample. The sample in question was peripheral blood, obtained on day 0 of AZD1222 vaccination. The receptor set was obtained from an adult in good health.

The chain carries TRBV5-1 and TRBJ2-1, with unresolved D. Between the trimmed V and J ends, which lost 0 bases and 10 bases, there was a span of 8 bases. This CDR3 is 12 amino acids long. Germline V gene lookup returns CDR1 SGHRS and CDR2 YFSETQ. The CDR3 protein is CASSLGVKEQFF. The CDR3 region has the DNA TGCGCCAGCAGCTTGGGGGTAAAGGAGCAGTTCTTC.

The V call is TRBV5-1, the J call TRBJ2-1; 12 bases line up with TRBD2. The ends lost 0 bases at V and 4 bases at J; junction bases unmatched: 5. The germline gives CDR1 SGHRS, CDR2 YFSETQ. The CDR3 totals 17 residues. CDR3 protein: CASSLGLAGGKYNEQFF. The CDR3, as DNA: TGCGCCAGCAGCTTGGGTCTAGCGGGAGGGAAATACAATGAGCAGTTCTTC.

This clone has just a few counts. The chain uses TRBV7-9 and TRBJ2-7; tentative D call: TRBD2 (5 bases). The CDR3 covers 14 residues. The germline V and J ends were trimmed by 4 bases and 3 bases, with 13 bases remaining between them. From germline, CDR1 is SEHNR and CDR2 FQNEAQ (reference sequence). The CDR3 region has the DNA TGTGCCAGCAGCTCGGACGGGGTTATCTACGAGCAGTACTTC. Its translation: CASSSDGVIYEQYF.

The chain carries TRBV24-1 and TRBJ1-2, with D unclear. The germline CDR1 and CDR2 sequences are KGHDR and SFDVKD. V was pared by 1 base and J by 5 bases, with 7 bases between. The CDR3 spans 13 residues. The CDR3 sequence: CATSDLYGYGYTF. CDR3 nucleotide sequence: TGTGCCACCAGTGATTTATATGGATATGGCTACACCTTC.

This chain links TRBV6-4 with TRBJ1-2; the D is unclear. The CDR3 runs 15 residues. The germline V gene has CDR1 MRHNA and CDR2 SNTAGT. Trimming stripped 8 bases from V and 0 bases from J, with 16 bases between. CDR3 in amino acids: CASSSTEFSNYGYTF. The CDR3 nucleotides read TGTGCCAGCTCCTCCACCGAGTTCTCTAACTATGGCTACACCTTC.

The V and J genes are TRBV3-1 (or the pseudogene TRBV3-2) and TRBJ1-5, with D hard to call. The CDR3 totals 13 residues. Trimming left V 3 bases short and J 6 bases short, with 9 bases between. From germline, CDR1 is LGHDT and CDR2 YNNKEL (reference sequence). CDR3 sequence reads: CASSHELGQPQHF. The CDR3 bases are TGTGCCAGCAGCCATGAGTTAGGTCAGCCCCAGCATTTT.

This rearrangement joins TRBV18 to TRBJ2-2; no reliable D call. V gave up 2 bases and J gave up 3 bases, with 16 bases separating them. The length of the CDR3 is 17 residues. Germline V gene data show CDR1 as KGHSH and CDR2 as LQKENI. The CDR3 DNA sequence: TGTGCCAGCTCACCATCCGTCCCCAAGACGGACACCGGGGAGCTGTTTTTT. Encoded protein: CASSPSVPKTDTGELFF.

The gene calls are TRBV9 and TRBJ1-5, with D possibly TRBD1 on 5 matching bases. This CDR3 comprises 15 residues. V was cut by 4 bases and J by 4 bases, with 15 bases left in between. Germline assignment: CDR1 SGDLS and CDR2 YYNGEE. CDR3 nucleotides: TGTGCCAGCAGCTGGGGACCGGACGGAAATCAGCCCCAGCATTTT. Translated: CASSWGPDGNQPQHF.

V is TRBV5-1 and J is TRBJ1-1; D not certain. Germline V gives CDR1 SGHRS, CDR2 YFSETQ. The CDR3 has 15 amino acids. V was shortened by 0 bases and J by 5 bases, with 14 bases between the two germline ends. The CDR3 DNA reads TGCGCCAGCAGCTTGGTATCCGGCAGAGGGACTGAAGCTTTCTTT. It codes for CASSLVSGRGTEAFF.

The rearrangement joins TRBV5-1 to TRBJ1-4; unclear D gene. Germline loops: CDR1 SGHRS, CDR2 YFSETQ. Trimming took off 3 bases at V and 0 bases at J, with 12 bases between the two ends. The CDR3 is 16 residues long. For the CDR3, the DNA is TGCGCCAGCAGCTCGGGAATCCATTCAACTAATGAAAAACTGTTTTTT. It translates to CASSSGIHSTNEKLFF. Full variable domain (outside the CDR3, taken from reference TRBV5-1 and TRBJ1-4): KAGVTQTPRYLIKTRGQQVTLSCSPISGHRSVSWYQQTPGQGLQFLFEYFSETQRNKGNFPGRFSGRQFSNSRSEMNVSTLELGDSALYLCASSSGIHSTNEKLFFGSGTQLSVL.

The genes are TRBV3-1 (or the pseudogene TRBV3-2) and TRBJ2-1; D is undetermined. The germline V gene encodes CDR1 LGHDT and CDR2 YNNKEL (reference sequence). Trimming removed 3 bases at V and 3 bases at J, with 0 bases between. This CDR3 has 11 amino acids. In nucleotides, the CDR3 is TGTGCCAGCAGCCACTACAATGAGCAGTTCTTC. Amino acids: CASSHYNEQFF.

This chain's CDR3 is CASSLDRGNYGYTF. CDR3 sequence (DNA): TGTGCCAGCAGCTTGGACAGGGGGAACTATGGCTACACCTTC. The V gene is TRBV5-4, the J gene TRBJ1-2; TRBD1 aligns across 8 bases. CDR1 and CDR2 from the germline V gene are SGHNT and YYREEE (reference sequence). The CDR3 is 14 residues long. The junction had 0 bases not matched to a gene; V was cut back by 0 bases and J by 2 bases.

This sequence joins TRBV2 and TRBJ1-2; 8 bases map to TRBD1. Germline-derived CDR1 and CDR2 are SNHLY and FYNNEI. The CDR3 contains 13 residues. Trimming cost V 3 bases and J 8 bases; bases outside gene matches: 5. As DNA, the CDR3 is TGTGCCAGCAGTGATATCAGGGGGCCCGGCTACACCTTC. It yields the protein CASSDIRGPGYTF.

The chain uses TRBV6-1 and TRBJ1-2, with 9 bases that match TRBD1. There are 15 residues in the CDR3. Trimming took 0 bases from V and 2 from J; bases not matched to a gene: 1. Germline V gene lookup returns CDR1 MNHNS and CDR2 SASEGT. CDR3 nucleotide sequence: TGTGCCAGCAGTGAAGCCGGGACAGGGAACTATGGCTACACCTTC. Residues: CASSEAGTGNYGYTF.

This clone was seen more than once but under ten times. The chain uses TRBV6-5 and TRBJ1-6; 9 bases match TRBD1. Trimming cost V 5 bases and J 10 bases; bases outside gene matches: 6. CDR1 and CDR2 (germline): MNHEY, SVGAGI. The CDR3 contains 14 residues. The chain's CDR3 is CASSRTGVESPLHF. For the CDR3, the DNA is TGTGCCAGCAGTAGGACAGGGGTAGAGTCACCCCTCCACTTT.

V gene TRBV9 combines with J gene TRBJ2-7, with TRBD2 matching over 10 bases. CDR3 length equals 14 residues. The germline CDR1 and CDR2 sequences are SGDLS and YYNGEE. Germline trimming cut 8 bases from V and 0 bases from J; bases unmatched to any gene: 5. DNA for the CDR3: TGTGCCAGACCGAGGACTAGCGGCTCCTACGAGCAGTACTTC. Translating gives CARPRTSGSYEQYF.

The CDR3 sequence is CASGLGHPNTNYEQYF. CDR3 DNA sequence: TGTGCTAGTGGTTTGGGCCACCCAAACACGAACTACGAGCAGTACTTC. The chain has TRBV12-5 and TRBJ2-7; D is undetermined. Germline lookup yields CDR1 LGHNT and CDR2 FRNRAP. V gave up 1 base and J gave up 3 bases, with 16 bases separating them. The CDR3 has 16 amino acids.

The chain employs TRBV11-2 and TRBJ2-7; TRBD2 is a possible D gene (5 bases). Trimming took 2 bases from V and 5 from J, leaving 16 bases between them. CDR1 SGHAT and CDR2 FQNNGV come from the germline V gene. This CDR3 has 15 amino acids. The CDR3 DNA sequence: TGTGCCAGCAGCTTAAATGCTAGCCCACGAGACGAGCAGTACTTC. Its translation: CASSLNASPRDEQYF.

This chain links TRBV4-2 with TRBJ2-7; no reliable D call. The CDR3 runs to 14 residues. The germline V gene encodes CDR1 LGHNA and CDR2 YNFKEQ. Trimming cost V 4 bases and J 7 bases, with 17 bases left between them. The CDR3 nucleotides read TGTGCCAGCAGCCCCGCCTCCATTCTACCTGAGCAGTACTTC. Residues: CASSPASILPEQYF.

The chain is built from TRBV12-5 and TRBJ2-7; D remains ambiguous. The CDR3 runs 12 residues. Germline CDR1 reads LGHNT; CDR2 reads FRNRAP. V lost 1 base to trimming and J lost 0 bases, with 1 base between them. CDR3 in amino acids: CASGLGSYEQYF. CDR3 nucleotide sequence: TGTGCTAGTGGTTTGGGCTCCTACGAGCAGTACTTC.

The gene calls are TRBV18 and TRBJ1-2; 9 bases fit TRBD1. The V and J ends lost 3 bases and 0 bases, in that order; junction bases with no gene match: 2. Germline lookup yields CDR1 KGHSH and CDR2 LQKENI. This CDR3 contains 15 residues. This chain's CDR3 is CASSPGTGPNYGYTF. The CDR3 region has the DNA TGTGCCAGCTCACCTGGGACAGGGCCTAACTATGGCTACACCTTC. Complete variable domain (other parts from reference TRBV18 and TRBJ1-2): NAGVMQNPRHLVRRRGQEARLRCSPMKGHSHVYWYRQLPEEGLKFMVYLQKENIIDESGMPKERFSAEFPKEGPSILRIQQVVRGDSAAYFCASSPGTGPNYGYTFGSGTRLTVV.